This T cell receptor beta chain was sequenced in a study of T cell repertoires in cytomegalovirus infection. Study context: Matching HLA type, along with CMV infection, was indicated by public TCR beta signatures. General study results and limits: HLA-C-restricted CMV clonotypes gave the most frequent clonotype in two of eight donors.

This clonotype occurred a few times. What it binds is not known. CDR3 length: 14 amino acids. Trimming took off 1 base at V and 6 bases at J, with 12 bases between the two ends. Germline V CDR1 and CDR2: SNHLY, FYNNEI. TCRdb reprocessed the reads with MiXCR, giving one entry per CDR3 protein. Found here are about 47,000 distinct CDR3 sequences, around 21% of them singletons; the top ten hold 50% to 65%. Sequencing used CD8+ T cells from cultured PBMCs, obtained from culture after CMV antigen stimulation. The sequence came from a human donor in good health (CMV status not recorded). Some clones in this sample may be carry-over from other donors' samples. This chain connects TRBV2 to TRBJ1-1; D is possibly TRBD1 (5 bases). The CDR3 sequence: CASSEVTRGAEAFF. CDR3 sequence (DNA): TGTGCCAGCAGTGAAGTGACTCGGGGGGCTGAAGCTTTCTTT.